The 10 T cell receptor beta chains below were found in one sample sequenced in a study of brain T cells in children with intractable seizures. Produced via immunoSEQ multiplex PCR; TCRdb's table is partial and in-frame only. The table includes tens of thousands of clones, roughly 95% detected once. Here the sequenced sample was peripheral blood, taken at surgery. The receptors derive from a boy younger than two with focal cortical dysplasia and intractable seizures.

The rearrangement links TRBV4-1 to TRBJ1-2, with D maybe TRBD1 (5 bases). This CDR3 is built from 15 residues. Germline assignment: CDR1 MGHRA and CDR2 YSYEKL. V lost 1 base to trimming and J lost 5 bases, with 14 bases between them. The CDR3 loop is CASSQGLRVMYGYTF. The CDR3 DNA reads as TGCGCCAGCAGCCAAGGGCTCAGGGTCATGTATGGCTACACCTTC.

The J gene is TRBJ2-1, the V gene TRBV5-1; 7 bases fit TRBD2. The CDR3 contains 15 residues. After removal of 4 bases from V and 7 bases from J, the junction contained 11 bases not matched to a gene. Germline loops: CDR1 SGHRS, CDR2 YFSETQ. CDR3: CASSASGGRGNEQFF. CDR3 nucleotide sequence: TGCGCCAGCAGCGCCTCGGGAGGACGGGGAAATGAGCAGTTCTTC.

The CDR3 DNA reads as TGTGCCAGCAGCTCTGTGACTAGCGGGGCAACTCGGTTCTTC. This sequence encodes CASSSVTSGATRFF. J is TRBJ2-1 and V is TRBV7-2; 11 bases line up with TRBD2. The CDR3 covers 14 residues. CDR1 and CDR2 (germline): SGHTA, FQGNSA. V gave up 4 bases and J gave up 15 bases; unmatched junction bases: 11.

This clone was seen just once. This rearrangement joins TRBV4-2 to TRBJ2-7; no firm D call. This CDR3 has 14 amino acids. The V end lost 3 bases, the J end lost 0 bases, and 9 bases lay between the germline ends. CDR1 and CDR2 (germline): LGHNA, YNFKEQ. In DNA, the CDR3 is TGTGCCAGCAGCCACAGTCCGAACTCCTACGAGCAGTACTTC. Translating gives CASSHSPNSYEQYF.

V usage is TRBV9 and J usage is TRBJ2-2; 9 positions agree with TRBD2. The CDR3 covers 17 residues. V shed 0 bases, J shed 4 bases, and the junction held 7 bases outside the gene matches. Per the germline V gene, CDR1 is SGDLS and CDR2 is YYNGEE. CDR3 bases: TGTGCCAGCAGCGTAGAAATAGCGGGAGCGGGCACCGGGGAGCTGTTTTTT. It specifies CASSVEIAGAGTGELFF.

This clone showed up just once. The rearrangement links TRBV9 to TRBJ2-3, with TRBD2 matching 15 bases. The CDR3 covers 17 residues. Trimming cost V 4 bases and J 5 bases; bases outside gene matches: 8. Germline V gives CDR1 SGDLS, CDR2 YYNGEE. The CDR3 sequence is CASSPGLAGGPKDTQYF. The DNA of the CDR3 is TGTGCCAGCAGCCCAGGACTAGCGGGGGGGCCAAAAGATACGCAGTATTTT.

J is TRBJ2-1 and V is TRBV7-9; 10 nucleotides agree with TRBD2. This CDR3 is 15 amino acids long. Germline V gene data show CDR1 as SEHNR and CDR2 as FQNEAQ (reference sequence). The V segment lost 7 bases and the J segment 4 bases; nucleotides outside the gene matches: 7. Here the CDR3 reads CASTRTSGEYNEQFF. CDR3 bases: TGTGCCAGCACCCGAACTAGCGGGGAGTACAATGAGCAGTTCTTC. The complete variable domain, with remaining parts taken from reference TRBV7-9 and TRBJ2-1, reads DTGVSQNPRHKITKRGQNVTFRCDPISEHNRLYWYRQTLGQGPEFLTYFQNEAQLEKSRLLSDRFSAERPKGSFSTLEIQRTEQGDSAMYLCASTRTSGEYNEQFFGPGTRLTVL.

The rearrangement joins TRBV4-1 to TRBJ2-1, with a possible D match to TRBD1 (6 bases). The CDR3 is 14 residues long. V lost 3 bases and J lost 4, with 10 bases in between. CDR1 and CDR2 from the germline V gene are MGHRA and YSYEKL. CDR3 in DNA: TGCGCCAGCAGCCACCCGGGACATTACAATGAGCAGTTCTTC. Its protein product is CASSHPGHYNEQFF.

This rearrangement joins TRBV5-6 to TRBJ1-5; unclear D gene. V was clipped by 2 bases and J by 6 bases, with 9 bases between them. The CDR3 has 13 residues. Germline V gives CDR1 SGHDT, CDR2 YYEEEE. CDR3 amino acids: CASSLGGFQPQHF. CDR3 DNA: TGTGCCAGCAGCTTAGGAGGGTTTCAGCCCCAGCATTTT.

This CDR3 is CASSLTQGNYGYTF. CDR3 sequence (DNA): TGTGCCAGCAGCTTGACCCAGGGGAACTATGGCTACACCTTC. This chain uses TRBV11-2 with TRBJ1-2, with D possibly matching TRBD1 (6 bases). V was shortened by 3 bases and J by 2 bases, with 10 bases between the two germline ends. The CDR3 extends over 14 amino acids. Looked up from germline, CDR1 is SGHAT and CDR2 is FQNNGV.